These 29 T cell receptor beta chains were all obtained from the same sample, sequenced in a study of neurological immune-mediated disorders. TCRdb used MiXCR to reprocess the 5' RACE reads, holding one entry per CDR3 protein. Here the sample spans 50,000 or so distinct CDR3 sequences, roughly 13% being singletons. The time point: longitudinal time-point 2. Sample: PBMCs. These receptors all stem from a male donor with HTLV-1-associated myelopathy (HAM/TSP).

This clonotype was detected many times. The genes are TRBV5-1 and TRBJ1-5; D might be TRBD1 (5 bases). This CDR3 has 16 amino acids. Trimming removed 1 base from V and 4 bases from J, with 15 bases in between. Germline V lookup: CDR1 SGHRS, CDR2 YFSETQ. The CDR3 DNA reads TGCGCCAGCAGCTTGAGGGGACCATCGGGGAATCAGCCCCAGCATTTT. Its protein product is CASSLRGPSGNQPQHF.

This clonotype was recorded many times. The chain employs TRBV20-1 and TRBJ2-3, with 9 bases lining up with TRBD2. After removal of 6 bases from V and 1 base from J, the junction contained 2 bases not matched to a gene. In germline, CDR1 is DFQATT, CDR2 SNEGSKA (reference sequence). This CDR3 contains 13 residues. As DNA, the CDR3 is TGCAGTGCAAGGACTAGCGGCACAGATACGCAGTATTTT. Translated: CSARTSGTDTQYF.

The sample holds a few counts of this clonotype. A read error may be the cause here, since a much bigger clone is one base away. V gene TRBV7-2 combines with J gene TRBJ1-5; D possibly corresponds to TRBD1 (5 bases). This CDR3 region has 16 residues. CDR1 SGHTA and CDR2 FQGNSA come from the germline V gene. The chain's CDR3 is CAISLAKGIGNQPQHF. DNA of the CDR3: TGTGCCATCAGCTTGGCGAAGGGGATCGGCAATCAGCCCCAGCATTTT.

Many counts were recorded for this clonotype. This chain connects TRBV29-1 to TRBJ1-2; 9 nucleotides line up with TRBD1. V shed 3 bases, J shed 8 bases, and the junction held 13 bases outside the gene matches. The CDR3 has 15 amino acids. Per germline, CDR1 SQVTM and CDR2 ANQGSEA. The CDR3 loop is CSVEDSGTGRSGYTF. CDR3 bases: TGCAGCGTTGAGGATTCCGGGACAGGGAGGAGCGGCTACACCTTC. Looking up the rest from reference TRBV29-1 and TRBJ1-2 gives the full variable domain: SAVISQKPSRDICQRGTSLTIQCQVDSQVTMMFWYRQQPGQSLTLIATANQGSEATYESGFVIDKFPISRPNLTFSTLTVSNMSPEDSSIYLCSVEDSGTGRSGYTFGSGTRLTVV.

This clonotype turned up a few times. V gene TRBV5-1 combines with J gene TRBJ2-7; D unclear. The CDR3 runs 12 residues. Germline CDR1 reads SGHRS; CDR2 reads YFSETQ. V gave up 2 bases and J gave up 1 base, with 4 bases separating them. As DNA, the CDR3 is TGCGCCAGCAGCTTACCTTCCTACGAGCAGTACTTC. It yields the protein CASSLPSYEQYF.

This clonotype was counted many times. The chain joins TRBV3-1 to TRBJ1-1; no reliable D call. The CDR3 runs 14 residues. Germline lookup yields CDR1 LGHDT and CDR2 YNNKEL (reference sequence). V was shortened by 1 base and J by 5 bases, with 11 bases between the two germline ends. The CDR3 is CASSQGSLGTEAFF. The CDR3 DNA sequence: TGTGCCAGCAGCCAAGGGAGCCTGGGGACTGAAGCTTTCTTT.

This clonotype was seen at least ten times. This chain links TRBV20-1 with TRBJ2-7; 9 nucleotides match TRBD2. With V trimmed by 5 bases and J by 7 bases, 9 bases remained unmatched. There are 13 residues in the CDR3. In germline, CDR1 is DFQATT, CDR2 SNEGSKA (reference sequence). The CDR3 DNA reads TGCAGTGCTGGACTAGCGCCCTTTAATGAGCAGTACTTC. It specifies CSAGLAPFNEQYF.

This clonotype was found many times. The chain is built from TRBV2 and TRBJ1-2; D gene unclear. The CDR3 sequence is 12 residues long. CDR1 and CDR2 (germline): SNHLY, FYNNEI. Deletions cut 2 bases from V and 5 bases from J, with 6 bases between. This CDR3 reads CASSEKAYGYTF. The DNA of the CDR3 is TGTGCCAGCAGTGAAAAGGCATATGGCTACACCTTC.

The sample holds many counts of this clonotype. The chain recombines TRBV28 with TRBJ1-5, with a weak D call TRBD1 (5 bases). This CDR3 is built from 19 residues. Germline-derived CDR1 and CDR2 are MDHEN and SYDVKM. Trimming left V 7 bases short and J 0 bases short, with 25 bases between. This CDR3 is CASNLEGGGGEYSNQPQHF. The CDR3, as DNA: TGTGCCAGCAACCTTGAGGGAGGCGGGGGTGAATATAGCAATCAGCCCCAGCATTTT.

The sample holds many counts of this clonotype. The V gene is TRBV12-3 or TRBV12-4, the J gene TRBJ1-2, with D tentatively TRBD1 (5 bases). The CDR3 loop spans 13 amino acids. Trimming pared 4 bases from V and 5 bases from J, leaving 11 bases between. The CDR3 loop reads CASSSLGGYGYTF. CDR3 coding DNA: TGTGCCAGCAGTTCTCTGGGGGGATATGGCTACACCTTC.

This clonotype has a count of ten or more. This chain connects TRBV7-2 to TRBJ2-5; D is undetermined. Germline values: CDR1 SGHTA, CDR2 FQGNSA. V was pared by 1 base and J by 6 bases, with 3 bases between. CDR3 size: 11 residues. CDR3 DNA sequence: TGTGCCAGCAGCTTAGGAAAGACCCAGTACTTC. It specifies CASSLGKTQYF.

This clonotype was detected ten times or more. The chain uses TRBV5-1 and TRBJ2-7, with D perhaps TRBD1 (7 bases). Trimming took 0 bases from V and 2 from J, leaving 9 bases between them. The CDR3 covers 14 residues. The germline V gene has CDR1 SGHRS and CDR2 YFSETQ. The CDR3 DNA follows: TGCGCCAGCAGCTTGGTCAGGGGGGCCTACGAGCAGTACTTC. It translates to CASSLVRGAYEQYF.

The table lists this clonotype with many counts. The V gene is TRBV6-5, the J gene TRBJ2-1; 10 bases map to TRBD1. After removal of 4 bases from V and 4 bases from J, the junction contained 4 bases not matched to a gene. Per the germline V gene, CDR1 is MNHEY and CDR2 is SVGAGI. The CDR3 runs to 15 residues. In DNA form, the CDR3 reads TGTGCCAGCAGTTCGGGACAGGGGCTTTACAATGAGCAGTTCTTC. Protein sequence: CASSSGQGLYNEQFF.

This clonotype has a count of ten or more. The chain recombines TRBV20-1 with TRBJ2-1; D is ambiguous. This CDR3 region has 12 residues. V lost 3 bases and J lost 6, with 9 bases in between. Germline CDR1 DFQATT, CDR2 SNEGSKA (reference sequence). The CDR3 DNA reads TGCAGTGCTAGGTACTTGATCAATGAGCAGTTCTTC. Protein: CSARYLINEQFF.

The table lists this clonotype with many counts. The chain links TRBV5-1 to TRBJ2-1, with 8 positions matching TRBD2. With V trimmed by 4 bases and J by 7 bases, 7 bases remained unmatched. The germline gives CDR1 SGHRS, CDR2 YFSETQ. This CDR3 contains 14 residues. CDR3 amino acids: CASSTGGAVNEQFF. The CDR3 nucleotides read TGCGCCAGCAGCACCGGGGGGGCCGTGAATGAGCAGTTCTTC.

This clonotype has a count of ten or more. The V and J genes are TRBV5-1 and TRBJ1-4; D not certain. V gave up 0 bases and J gave up 3 bases, with 6 bases separating them. CDR1 SGHRS and CDR2 YFSETQ come from the germline V gene. This CDR3 region has 14 residues. The DNA for the CDR3 is TGCGCCAGCAGCTTGGACACGGCTAATGAAAAACTGTTTTTT. Its protein product is CASSLDTANEKLFF.

The chain has TRBV5-5 and TRBJ2-2; D uncertain. Germline loops: CDR1 SGHKS, CDR2 YYEKEE (reference sequence). The CDR3 has 14 amino acids. The germline V and J ends were trimmed by 1 base and 3 bases, with 7 bases remaining between them. Here the CDR3 reads CASSLRPDTGELFF. CDR3 coding DNA: TGTGCCAGCAGCTTGAGGCCGGACACCGGGGAGCTGTTTTTT. Supplemented by reference TRBV5-5 and TRBJ2-2, the full variable domain reads DAGVTQSPTHLIKTRGQQVTLRCSPISGHKSVSWYQQVLGQGPQFIFQYYEKEERGRGNFPDRFSARQFPNYSSELNVNALLLGDSALYLCASSLRPDTGELFFGEGSRLTVL.

This clonotype showed up many times. This chain links TRBV7-6 with TRBJ1-3; D gene ambiguous. The CDR3 sequence is 17 residues long. Germline V gene lookup returns CDR1 SGHVS and CDR2 FNYEAQ. Trimming took off 1 base at V and 0 bases at J, with 13 bases between the two ends. Here the CDR3 DNA reads TGTGCCAGCAGCTTAGGTGGCAGCACTTCCTCTGGAAACACCATATATTTT. Its translation is CASSLGGSTSSGNTIYF.

This clonotype showed up many times. The chain links TRBV7-2 to TRBJ1-5; D may be TRBD1 (5 bases). Germline lookup yields CDR1 SGHTA and CDR2 FQGNSA. The CDR3 has 15 residues. V lost 1 base, J lost 2 bases, and 9 bases lay in between. The CDR3 DNA follows: TGTGCCAGCAGCTTAGGGGGAGGGGGCAATCAGCCCCAGCATTTT. It translates to CASSLGGGGNQPQHF.

This clonotype was found many times. The chain couples TRBV7-2 to TRBJ2-5; 7 nucleotides match TRBD1. The CDR3 is 14 amino acids. V was pared by 6 bases and J by 0 bases, with 4 bases of the junction left unmatched. Germline CDR1 is SGHTA and CDR2 is FQGNSA. For the CDR3, the DNA is TGTGCCAGCAGTTTTGACAGGGACCAAGAGACCCAGTACTTC. As protein: CASSFDRDQETQYF. Together with reference TRBV7-2 and TRBJ2-5, the CDR3 gives the full variable domain: GAGVSQSPSNKVTEKGKDVELRCDPISGHTALYWYRQSLGQGLEFLIYFQGNSAPDKSGLPSDRFSAERTGGSVSTLTIQRTQQEDSAVYLCASSFDRDQETQYFGPGTRLLVL.

This clonotype has a count of ten or more. V gene TRBV28 combines with J gene TRBJ2-1, with D perhaps being TRBD1 or TRBD2 (5 bases each). The CDR3 is 15 amino acids. Per the germline V gene, CDR1 is MDHEN and CDR2 is SYDVKM. V shed 7 bases and J shed 8 bases, with 21 bases lying between them. Here the CDR3 reads CASNNPPRGADEQFF. In nucleotides, the CDR3 is TGTGCCAGCAACAACCCCCCACGGGGCGCGGATGAGCAGTTCTTC.

This clonotype has at least ten counts. The genes are TRBV6-6 and TRBJ1-4; TRBD1 is a possible D gene (6 bases). This CDR3 contains 16 residues. The germline V and J ends were trimmed by 0 bases and 3 bases, with 11 bases remaining between them. Germline V CDR1 and CDR2: MNHNY, SVGAGI (reference sequence). The CDR3 here is CASSYSLGAANEKLFF. The CDR3, as DNA: TGTGCCAGCAGTTACTCGCTGGGGGCGGCTAATGAAAAACTGTTTTTT.

This clonotype was seen repeatedly, ten times or more. The DNA of the CDR3 is TGCAGTGCTAGAGATTTAGCTGTGCCCCAGCATTTT. This gives the protein CSARDLAVPQHF. The chain combines TRBV20-1 with TRBJ1-5; D gene ambiguous. The germline V gene encodes CDR1 DFQATT and CDR2 SNEGSKA (reference sequence). With 0 bases removed from V and 9 bases from J, the gap between germline ends came to 9 bases. This CDR3 region has 12 residues.

This clonotype was detected once. The genes are TRBV7-2 and TRBJ1-2, with D hard to call. CDR3 size: 13 residues. Germline V gives CDR1 SGHTA, CDR2 FQGNSA. Trimming left V 2 bases short and J 6 bases short, with 10 bases between. The CDR3 DNA is TGTGCCAGCAGCTTACATGGGTGGGATGGCTACACCTTC. The encoded protein is CASSLHGWDGYTF.

Many counts were recorded for this clonotype. V and J are TRBV29-1 and TRBJ1-1; no firm D call. Germline CDR1 and CDR2: SQVTM and ANQGSEA. The CDR3 is 12 residues long. V was pared by 3 bases and J by 5 bases, with 10 bases between. The DNA for the CDR3 is TGCAGCGTTGATTCTGGGAAAACTGAAGCTTTCTTT. Protein: CSVDSGKTEAFF.

This clonotype was counted ten times or more. The chain combines TRBV20-1 with TRBJ1-1, with 10 bases that match TRBD1. V lost 3 bases and J lost 4; bases outside the gene matches: 5. From germline, CDR1 is DFQATT and CDR2 SNEGSKA (reference sequence). The CDR3 spans 14 residues. The DNA of the CDR3 is TGCAGTGCTAGGGAGGGACAGGGGAGCACTGAAGCTTTCTTT. This codes for CSAREGQGSTEAFF.

This clonotype was recorded at least ten times. The V gene is TRBV6-2 or TRBV6-3, the J gene TRBJ1-1; TRBD1 is a possible D gene (6 bases). Germline V gene data show CDR1 as MNHEY and CDR2 as SVGEGT. The CDR3 extends over 16 amino acids. Trimming took off 2 bases at V and 0 bases at J, with 13 bases between the two ends. Here the CDR3 reads CASSYLTGGMNTEAFF. CDR3 bases: TGTGCCAGCAGTTACCTGACAGGAGGCATGAACACTGAAGCTTTCTTT.

This clonotype was detected many times. In nucleotides, the CDR3 is TGCAGTGCTAGAGGCGACCTCTCCGGGTCAGATACGCAGTATTTT. Translated: CSARGDLSGSDTQYF. The V and J genes are TRBV20-1 and TRBJ2-3; no clear D gene. This CDR3 is 15 amino acids long. The V gene lost 1 base and the J gene lost 4 bases, with 15 bases spanning the gap. Per germline, CDR1 DFQATT and CDR2 SNEGSKA (reference sequence).

In its sample, this clonotype was seen many times. V gene TRBV12-3 or TRBV12-4 combines with J gene TRBJ1-6, with D uncertain. This CDR3 spans 14 amino acids. The ends were cut back, 5 bases at V and 7 bases at J, with 12 bases in the middle. CDR3 sequence: CASSKRRPNSPLHF. CDR3 coding DNA: TGTGCCAGCAGTAAGCGGCGGCCCAATTCACCCCTCCACTTT.